This T cell receptor beta chain was captured in a study of blood T cells in healthy people across ages. Findings of the study overall: Using unsorted PBMCs precluded a conclusive naive versus antigen-experienced comparison.

Primers used in a second PCR of about 7 to 11 cycles were a sample-barcoded 5' primer and a J-beta primer mix. At least 2.5 million CDR3-containing paired-end reads were obtained per sample. TCRdb processed the 5' RACE reads anew with MiXCR; each CDR3 protein has one entry. The table has 1.5 million to 2 million distinct CDR3 sequences, 40% to 55% seen once; the top ten hold more than 2%. A word on this clonotype: No antigen is known for it.

V was pared by 4 bases and J by 8 bases, with 11 bases of the junction left unmatched. Germline-derived CDR1 and CDR2 are SGHRS and YFSETQ. The CDR3 contains 15 residues. The receptor was derived from a woman between 40 and 55 years old in good health. The chain links TRBV5-1 to TRBJ2-1, with 8 bases fitting TRBD1. Sequencing was done on a sample of blood. The CDR3 loop reads CASSHGQGGFDEQFF. The CDR3 DNA reads TGCGCCAGCAGCCATGGACAGGGTGGGTTCGATGAGCAGTTCTTC.